This TCR beta chain was sequenced during a study of shared clonotypes between healthy human individuals. The junction had 7 bases not matched to a gene; V was cut back by 3 bases and J by 5 bases. The CDR3 totals 16 residues. Germline V lookup: CDR1 MGHDK, CDR2 SYGVNS. The protocol was immunoSEQ multiplex PCR, while the TCRdb copy is restricted to in-frame clones and leaves out a portion. The data hold around 510,000 clones, with about 96% observed a single time. The sequencing input was naive CD4+ T cells sorted from blood. The subset: CD45RA+ positively selected. The J gene is TRBJ2-7, the V gene TRBV25-1, with 13 bases aligning to TRBD2. The sequence derives from a woman aged 25 to 39 in good health. The CDR3 loop is CASSEGGLAGNHEQYF. The CDR3 nucleotides are TGTGCCAGCAGTGAGGGGGGACTAGCGGGAAACCACGAGCAGTACTTC.